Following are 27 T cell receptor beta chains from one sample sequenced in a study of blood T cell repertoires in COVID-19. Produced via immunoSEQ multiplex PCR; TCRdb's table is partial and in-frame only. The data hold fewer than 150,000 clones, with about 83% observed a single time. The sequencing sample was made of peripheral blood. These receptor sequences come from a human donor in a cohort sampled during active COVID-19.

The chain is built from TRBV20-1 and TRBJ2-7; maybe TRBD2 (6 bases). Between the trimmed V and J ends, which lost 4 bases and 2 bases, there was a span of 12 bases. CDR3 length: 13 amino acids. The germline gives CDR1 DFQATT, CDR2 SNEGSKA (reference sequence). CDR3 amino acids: CSATDGGAYEQYF. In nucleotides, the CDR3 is TGCAGTGCTACTGACGGAGGGGCCTACGAGCAGTACTTC.

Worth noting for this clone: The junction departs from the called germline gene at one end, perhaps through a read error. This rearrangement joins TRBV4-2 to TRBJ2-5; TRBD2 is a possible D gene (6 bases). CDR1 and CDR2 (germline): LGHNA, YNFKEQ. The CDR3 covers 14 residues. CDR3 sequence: CASSQAGQLETQYF. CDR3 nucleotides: TGTGCCAGCAGTCAAGCGGGTCAGTTAGAGACCCAGTACTTC.

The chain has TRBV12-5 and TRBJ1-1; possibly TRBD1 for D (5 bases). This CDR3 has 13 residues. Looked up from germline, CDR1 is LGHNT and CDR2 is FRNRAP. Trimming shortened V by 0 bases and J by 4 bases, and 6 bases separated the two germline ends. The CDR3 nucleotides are TGTGCTAGTGGTTTGGTAACAGGCACTGAAGCTTTCTTT. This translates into CASGLVTGTEAFF.

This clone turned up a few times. Here the CDR3 DNA reads TGTGCCAGCTCTCTCCGGGACTCTCGCACAGATACGCAGTATTTT. Its protein is CASSLRDSRTDTQYF. The J gene is TRBJ2-3, the V gene TRBV18; a possible D gene is TRBD2 (6 bases). Trimming shortened V by 6 bases and J by 1 base, and 14 bases separated the two germline ends. The V gene's germline CDR1 is KGHSH and CDR2 LQKENI. The CDR3 spans 15 residues.

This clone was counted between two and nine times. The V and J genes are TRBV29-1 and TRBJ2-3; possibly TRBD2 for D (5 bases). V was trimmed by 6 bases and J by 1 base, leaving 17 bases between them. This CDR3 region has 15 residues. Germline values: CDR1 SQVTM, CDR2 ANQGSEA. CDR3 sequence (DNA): TGCAGCGTCTCCGCCCCCGGGATCGGCACAGATACGCAGTATTTT. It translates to CSVSAPGIGTDTQYF.

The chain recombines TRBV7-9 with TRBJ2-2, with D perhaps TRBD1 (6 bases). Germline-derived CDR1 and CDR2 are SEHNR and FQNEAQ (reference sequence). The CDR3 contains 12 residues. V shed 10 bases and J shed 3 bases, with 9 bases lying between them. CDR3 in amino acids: CANEGDTGELFF. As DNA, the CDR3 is TGTGCCAACGAGGGGGACACCGGGGAGCTGTTTTTT.

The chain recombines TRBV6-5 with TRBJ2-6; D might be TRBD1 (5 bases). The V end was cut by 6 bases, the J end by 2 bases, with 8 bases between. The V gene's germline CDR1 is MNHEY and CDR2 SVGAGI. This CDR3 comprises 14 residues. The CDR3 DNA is TGTGCCAGCAGAGGACAAGCTGGGGCCAACGTCCTGACTTTC. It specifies CASRGQAGANVLTF.

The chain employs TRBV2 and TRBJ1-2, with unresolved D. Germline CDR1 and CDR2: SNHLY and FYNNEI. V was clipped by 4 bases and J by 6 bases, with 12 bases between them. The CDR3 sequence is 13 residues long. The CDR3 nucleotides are TGTGCCAGCAGTGGGGGAGGTTACAATGGCTACACCTTC. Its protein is CASSGGGYNGYTF.

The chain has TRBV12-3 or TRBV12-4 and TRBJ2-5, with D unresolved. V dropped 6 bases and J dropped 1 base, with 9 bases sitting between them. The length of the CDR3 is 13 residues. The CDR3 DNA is TGTGCCAGCAGCCTGGGCCTCCAAGAGACCCAGTACTTC. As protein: CASSLGLQETQYF.

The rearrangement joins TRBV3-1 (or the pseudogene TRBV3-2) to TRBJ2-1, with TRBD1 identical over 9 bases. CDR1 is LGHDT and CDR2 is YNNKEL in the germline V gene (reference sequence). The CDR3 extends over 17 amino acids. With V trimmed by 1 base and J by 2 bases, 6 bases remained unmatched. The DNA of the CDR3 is TGTGCCAGCAGCCAAGTTGCCGGGACAGGGACCTACAATGAGCAGTTCTTC. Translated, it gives CASSQVAGTGTYNEQFF.

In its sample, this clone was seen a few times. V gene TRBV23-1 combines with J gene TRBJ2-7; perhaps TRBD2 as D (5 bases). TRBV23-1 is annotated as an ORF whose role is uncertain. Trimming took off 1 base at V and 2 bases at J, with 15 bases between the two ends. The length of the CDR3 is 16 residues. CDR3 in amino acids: CASSQFVVGVPYEQYF. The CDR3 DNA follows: TGCGCCAGCAGTCAATTTGTAGTCGGGGTCCCCTACGAGCAGTACTTC.

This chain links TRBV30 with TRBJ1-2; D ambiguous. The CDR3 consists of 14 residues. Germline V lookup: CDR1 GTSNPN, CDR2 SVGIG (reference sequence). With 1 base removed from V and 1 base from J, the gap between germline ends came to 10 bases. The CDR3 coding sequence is TGTGCCTGGAGTGCTCAGGAACATAACTATGGCTACACCTTC. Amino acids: CAWSAQEHNYGYTF.

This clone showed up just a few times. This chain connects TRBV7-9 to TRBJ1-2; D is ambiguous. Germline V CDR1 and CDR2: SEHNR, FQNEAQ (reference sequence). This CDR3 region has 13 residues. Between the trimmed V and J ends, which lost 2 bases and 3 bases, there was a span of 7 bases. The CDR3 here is CASSLMEYYGYTF. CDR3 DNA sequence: TGTGCCAGCAGCTTAATGGAGTACTATGGCTACACCTTC. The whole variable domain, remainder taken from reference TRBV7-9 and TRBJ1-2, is DTGVSQNPRHKITKRGQNVTFRCDPISEHNRLYWYRQTLGQGPEFLTYFQNEAQLEKSRLLSDRFSAERPKGSFSTLEIQRTEQGDSAMYLCASSLMEYYGYTFGSGTRLTVV.

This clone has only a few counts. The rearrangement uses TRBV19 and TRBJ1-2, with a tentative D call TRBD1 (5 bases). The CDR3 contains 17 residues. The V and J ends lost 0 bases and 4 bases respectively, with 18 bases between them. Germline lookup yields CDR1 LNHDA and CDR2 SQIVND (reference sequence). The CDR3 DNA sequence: TGTGCCAGTAGTATAGATCGTGGGGCACGGCGGAGCTATGGCTACACCTTC. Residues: CASSIDRGARRSYGYTF.

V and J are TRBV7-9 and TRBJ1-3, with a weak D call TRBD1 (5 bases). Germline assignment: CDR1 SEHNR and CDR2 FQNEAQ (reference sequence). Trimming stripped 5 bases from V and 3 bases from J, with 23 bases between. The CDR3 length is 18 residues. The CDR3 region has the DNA TGTGCCAGCAGCGCCCCCAGGGTGGGCAGGGAATTTGGAAACACCATATATTTT. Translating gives CASSAPRVGREFGNTIYF. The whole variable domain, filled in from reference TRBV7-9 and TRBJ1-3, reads DTGVSQNPRHKITKRGQNVTFRCDPISEHNRLYWYRQTLGQGPEFLTYFQNEAQLEKSRLLSDRFSAERPKGSFSTLEIQRTEQGDSAMYLCASSAPRVGREFGNTIYFGEGSWLTVV.

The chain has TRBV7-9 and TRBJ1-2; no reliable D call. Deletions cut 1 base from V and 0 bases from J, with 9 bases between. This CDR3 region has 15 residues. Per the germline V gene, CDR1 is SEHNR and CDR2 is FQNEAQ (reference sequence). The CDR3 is CASSLGLGTNYGYTF. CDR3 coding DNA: TGTGCCAGCAGCTTAGGACTAGGAACTAACTATGGCTACACCTTC.

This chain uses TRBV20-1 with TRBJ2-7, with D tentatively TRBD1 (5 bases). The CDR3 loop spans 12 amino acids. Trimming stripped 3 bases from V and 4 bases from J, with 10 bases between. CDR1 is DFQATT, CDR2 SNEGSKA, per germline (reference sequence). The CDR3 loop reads CSASLGAYEQYF. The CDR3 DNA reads TGCAGTGCTAGTTTAGGGGCGTACGAGCAGTACTTC.

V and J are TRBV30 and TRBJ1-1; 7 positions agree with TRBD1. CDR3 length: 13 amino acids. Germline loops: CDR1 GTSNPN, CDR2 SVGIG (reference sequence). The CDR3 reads CALAQGFYTEAFF. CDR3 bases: TGTGCTCTTGCACAGGGGTTTTACACTGAAGCTTTCTTT.

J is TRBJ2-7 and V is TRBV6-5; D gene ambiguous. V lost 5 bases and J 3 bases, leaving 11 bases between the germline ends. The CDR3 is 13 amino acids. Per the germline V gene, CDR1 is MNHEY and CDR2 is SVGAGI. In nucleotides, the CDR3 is TGTGCCAGCAGTCAGTACGTCGACTACGAGCAGTACTTC. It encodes CASSQYVDYEQYF.

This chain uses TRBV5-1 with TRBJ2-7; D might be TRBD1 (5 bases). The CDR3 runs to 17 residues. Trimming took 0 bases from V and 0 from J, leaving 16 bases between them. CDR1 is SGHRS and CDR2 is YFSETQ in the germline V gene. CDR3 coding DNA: TGCGCCAGCAGCTTGGCCGGTTTGGGGCAAGTCTCCTACGAGCAGTACTTC. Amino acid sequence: CASSLAGLGQVSYEQYF.

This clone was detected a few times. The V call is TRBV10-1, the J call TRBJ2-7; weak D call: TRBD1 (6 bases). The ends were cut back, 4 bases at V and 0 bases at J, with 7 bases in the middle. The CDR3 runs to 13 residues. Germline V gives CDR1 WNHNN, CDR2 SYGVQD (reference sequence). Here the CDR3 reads CASSGDNSYEQYF. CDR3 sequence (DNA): TGCGCCAGCAGTGGGGACAACTCCTACGAGCAGTACTTC.

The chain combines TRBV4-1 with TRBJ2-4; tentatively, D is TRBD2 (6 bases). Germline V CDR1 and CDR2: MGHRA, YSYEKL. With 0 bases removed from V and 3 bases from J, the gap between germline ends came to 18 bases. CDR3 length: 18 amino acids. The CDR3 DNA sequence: TGCGCCAGCAGCCAAGATAGACTAGACAATTGGGGCAAAAACATTCAGTACTTC. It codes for CASSQDRLDNWGKNIQYF.

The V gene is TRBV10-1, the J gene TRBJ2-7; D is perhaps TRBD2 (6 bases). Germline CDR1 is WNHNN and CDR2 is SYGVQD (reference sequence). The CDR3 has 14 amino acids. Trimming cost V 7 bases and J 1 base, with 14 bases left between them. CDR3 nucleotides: TGCGCCAGCACAGGTAGCGGAGGATCCTACGAGCAGTACTTC. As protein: CASTGSGGSYEQYF.

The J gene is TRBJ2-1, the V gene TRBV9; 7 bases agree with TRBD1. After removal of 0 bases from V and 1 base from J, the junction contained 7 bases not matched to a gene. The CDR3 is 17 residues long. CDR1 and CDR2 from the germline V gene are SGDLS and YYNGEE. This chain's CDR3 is CASSVEGAQGSYNEQFF. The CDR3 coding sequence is TGTGCCAGCAGCGTAGAGGGGGCCCAAGGGTCCTACAATGAGCAGTTCTTC.

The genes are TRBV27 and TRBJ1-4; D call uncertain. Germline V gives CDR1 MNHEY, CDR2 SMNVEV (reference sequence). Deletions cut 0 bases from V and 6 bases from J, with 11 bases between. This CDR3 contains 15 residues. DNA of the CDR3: TGTGCCAGCAGTTTATCAGGAGGGTATTATGAAAAACTGTTTTTT. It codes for CASSLSGGYYEKLFF.

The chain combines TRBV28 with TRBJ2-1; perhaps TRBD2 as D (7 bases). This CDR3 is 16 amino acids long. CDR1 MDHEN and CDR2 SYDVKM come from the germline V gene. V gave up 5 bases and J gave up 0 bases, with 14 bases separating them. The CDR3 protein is CASSRRGGSSYNEQFF. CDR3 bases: TGTGCCAGCAGTCGTAGGGGGGGGAGCTCCTACAATGAGCAGTTCTTC.

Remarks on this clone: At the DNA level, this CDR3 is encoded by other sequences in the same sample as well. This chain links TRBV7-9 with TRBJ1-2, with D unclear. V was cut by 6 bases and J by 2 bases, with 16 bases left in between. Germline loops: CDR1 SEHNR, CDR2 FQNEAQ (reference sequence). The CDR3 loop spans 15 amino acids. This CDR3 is CASRDRGGPNYGYTF. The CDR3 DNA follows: TGTGCCAGCAGAGACCGGGGAGGCCCAAACTATGGCTACACCTTC.